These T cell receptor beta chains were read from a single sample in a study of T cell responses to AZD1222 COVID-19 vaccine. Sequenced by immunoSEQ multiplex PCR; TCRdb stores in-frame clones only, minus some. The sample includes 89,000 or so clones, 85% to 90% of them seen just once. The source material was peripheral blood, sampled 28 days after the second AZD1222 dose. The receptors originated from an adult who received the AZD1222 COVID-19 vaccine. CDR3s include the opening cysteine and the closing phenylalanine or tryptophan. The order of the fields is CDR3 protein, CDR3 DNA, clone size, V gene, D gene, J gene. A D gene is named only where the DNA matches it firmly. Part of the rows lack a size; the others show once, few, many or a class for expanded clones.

CDR3aa: CASSPRDRVYEQYF; CDR3nt: TGTGCCAGCAGCCCCCGGGACAGGGTCTACGAGCAGTACTTC; abundance: once; v_gene: TRBV11-1; d_gene: TRBD1; j_gene: TRBJ2-7
CDR3aa: CAISESSDPLGYQETQYF; CDR3nt: TGTGCCATCAGTGAGTCTAGCGACCCCCTAGGGTACCAAGAGACCCAGTACTTC; abundance: -; v_gene: TRBV10-3; d_gene: -; j_gene: TRBJ2-5
CDR3aa: CASILHRGLGTEAFF; CDR3nt: TGTGCCAGCATTCTACACAGGGGGCTTGGCACTGAAGCTTTCTTT; abundance: -; v_gene: TRBV27; d_gene: TRBD1; j_gene: TRBJ1-1
CDR3aa: CAISAGQVSNQPQHF; CDR3nt: TGTGCCATCAGTGCCGGACAAGTTAGCAATCAGCCCCAGCATTTT; abundance: -; v_gene: TRBV10-3; d_gene: -; j_gene: TRBJ1-5
CDR3aa: CASGLPGQNYEQYF; CDR3nt: TGTGCCAGCGGGCTACCGGGACAGAACTACGAGCAGTACTTC; abundance: hyperexpanded; v_gene: TRBV28; d_gene: TRBD1; j_gene: TRBJ2-7
CDR3aa: CASSMGTGLNQPQHF; CDR3nt: TGTGCCAGTAGTATGGGAACAGGATTGAATCAGCCCCAGCATTTT; abundance: -; v_gene: TRBV19; d_gene: -; j_gene: TRBJ1-5
CDR3aa: CASSPAGDGNTIYF; CDR3nt: TGTGCCAGCAGTCCTGCAGGGGATGGAAACACCATATATTTT; abundance: -; v_gene: TRBV2; d_gene: -; j_gene: TRBJ1-3
CDR3aa: CASSQGDSTYEQYF; CDR3nt: TGTGCCAGCAGCCAAGGGGACAGCACCTACGAGCAGTACTTC; abundance: -; v_gene: TRBV4-2; d_gene: TRBD1; j_gene: TRBJ2-7
CDR3aa: CASSLRNYGYTF; CDR3nt: TGTGCCAGCAGCTTAAGAAACTATGGCTACACCTTC; abundance: -; v_gene: TRBV7-9; d_gene: -; j_gene: TRBJ1-2
CDR3aa: CASSLGNTNTEAFF; CDR3nt: TGTGCCAGCAGCTTGGGGAACACGAACACTGAAGCTTTCTTT; abundance: -; v_gene: TRBV7-2; d_gene: -; j_gene: TRBJ1-1
CDR3aa: CASNIRDRAYEQYF; CDR3nt: TGTGCCAGCAATATCCGGGACAGGGCCTACGAGCAGTACTTC; abundance: -; v_gene: TRBV28; d_gene: TRBD1; j_gene: TRBJ2-7
CDR3aa: CASSPGAFPGYTF; CDR3nt: TGTGCCAGCAGCCCAGGGGCCTTTCCCGGCTACACCTTC; abundance: -; v_gene: TRBV9; d_gene: -; j_gene: TRBJ1-2